This T cell receptor (beta chain) was sequenced for a study of beta chain features in type 1 diabetes. About this clone itself: Antigen unknown.

A single heparinised draw of roughly 110 mL on average was taken per donor. Cell sorting via CD45RO/CCR7/CD25/CD127/CD95/CD27 was performed to obtain CD4+ naive, central memory, regulatory and stem cell-like memory cells. In all sorted populations, purity surpassed 95%. Whole-study findings and limits: People with Type 1 diabetes carried modestly yet significantly shorter TCRB CDR3s in all four CD4+ subsets.

Sequencing targeted expressed TCRB transcripts, as all isolated RNA had been reverse transcribed. Profiled with immunoSEQ multiplex PCR; TCRdb holds only in-frame clones, not every one. The sample holds about 360,000 clones, approximately 12% seen once. The sequence was obtained from a man aged 18 to 30 in good health. Sequenced input: naive CD4+ T cells from blood.

The CDR3 bases are TGTGCCACCAGCAGATTCCCGAGGACTCGGGAGACCCAGTACTTC. Protein: CATSRFPRTRETQYF. This chain uses TRBV15 with TRBJ2-5; a weak D match, TRBD2 (5 bases). Trimming pared 2 bases from V and 5 bases from J, leaving 15 bases between. The length of the CDR3 is 15 residues. In germline, CDR1 is LNHNV, CDR2 YYDKDF (reference sequence).